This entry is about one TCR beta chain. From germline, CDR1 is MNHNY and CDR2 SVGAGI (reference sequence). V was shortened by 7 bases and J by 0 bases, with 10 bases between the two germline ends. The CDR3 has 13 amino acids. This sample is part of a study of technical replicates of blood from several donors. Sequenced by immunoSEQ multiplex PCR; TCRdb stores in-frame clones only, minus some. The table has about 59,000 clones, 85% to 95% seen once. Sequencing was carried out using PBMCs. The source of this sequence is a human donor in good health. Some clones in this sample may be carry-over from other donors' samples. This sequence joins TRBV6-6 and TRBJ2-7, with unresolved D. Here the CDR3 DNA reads TGTGCCAGCAATAGCCCTAGCTCCTACGAGCAGTACTTC. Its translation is CASNSPSSYEQYF.